The 28 T cell receptor beta chains below all came from one sample that was sequenced in a study of Ad26.COV2.S vaccination and SARS-CoV-2 variants. Method: immunoSEQ multiplex PCR; TCRdb's copy keeps in-frame clones and lacks some. The data contain over 400,000 clones, around 92% of them seen just once; the ten biggest clones take up under 2%. Treatment meaning: around 19 received Ad26.COV2.S at low or high dose, single or two shots; about 5 received placebo; per-sample allocation not given. Material that was analyzed had been drawn on day 63 after the first vaccine or placebo injection. This material consisted of peripheral blood, taken in a trial of Ad26.COV2.S vaccine versus placebo. Receptor source: a person between 18 and 65 years old who received the Ad26.COV2.S COVID-19 vaccine or a placebo.

This chain connects TRBV28 to TRBJ2-5; TRBD1 might be the D (5 bases). The germline V gene has CDR1 MDHEN and CDR2 SYDVKM. The CDR3 has 14 residues. With 7 bases removed from V and 5 bases from J, the gap between germline ends came to 17 bases. DNA for the CDR3: TGTGCCAGCACCTTGGACCTATACAGGGAGACCCAGTACTTC. This sequence encodes CASTLDLYRETQYF.

This chain joins TRBV4-1 and TRBJ2-5; TRBD2 aligns across 8 bases. V lost 4 bases, J lost 4 bases, and 17 bases stayed unmatched. The CDR3 is 18 amino acids. CDR1 and CDR2 from the germline V gene are MGHRA and YSYEKL. CDR3 in DNA: TGCGCCAGCAGCCCACTTCCCTCCGGGCGGGGGGCTAGAGAGACCCAGTACTTC. Translated, it gives CASSPLPSGRGARETQYF.

The rearrangement joins TRBV28 to TRBJ2-2, with D possibly called TRBD1 or TRBD2 (5 bases each). The CDR3 spans 10 residues. Germline CDR1 is MDHEN and CDR2 is SYDVKM. The CDR3 sequence is CAVGAGELFF. CDR3 nucleotides: TGTGCGGTGGGGGCCGGGGAGCTGTTTTTT.

The V gene is TRBV6-2 or TRBV6-3, the J gene TRBJ2-2; D might be TRBD2 (5 bases). CDR3 length: 16 amino acids. Germline loops: CDR1 MNHEY, CDR2 SVGEGT. Trimming stripped 2 bases from V and 3 bases from J, with 13 bases between. In DNA, the CDR3 is TGTGCCAGCAGTTACCCGGGATGGACGGACACCGGGGAGCTGTTTTTT. Its translation is CASSYPGWTDTGELFF.

The gene calls are TRBV12-3 or TRBV12-4 and TRBJ2-7; D unclear. V shed 2 bases and J shed 2 bases, with 7 bases lying between them. The CDR3 spans 13 residues. This CDR3 reads CASSLLPTYEQYF. In DNA, the CDR3 is TGTGCCAGCAGTTTACTCCCGACCTACGAGCAGTACTTC.

Only one count was recorded for this clone. The rearrangement uses TRBV6-2 or TRBV6-3 and TRBJ2-2; 10 nucleotides line up with TRBD1. J was trimmed by 4 bases and V by 2 bases; bases with no gene match: 4. Germline V lookup: CDR1 MNHEY, CDR2 SVGEGT. The CDR3 extends over 16 amino acids. CDR3 nucleotide sequence: TGTGCCAGCAGTTACGGGACAGGGGTAGGCACCGGGGAGCTGTTTTTT. It is translated as CASSYGTGVGTGELFF.

The rearrangement joins TRBV6-5 to TRBJ2-3; 8 nucleotides align to TRBD2. V was clipped by 2 bases and J by 3 bases; unmatched bases: 7. This CDR3 is 16 amino acids long. Germline V gene sequence: CDR1 MNHEY, CDR2 SVGAGI. CDR3 sequence reads: CASSYARGARTDTQYF. The CDR3 DNA follows: TGTGCCAGCAGTTACGCGCGGGGGGCGCGGACAGATACGCAGTATTTT.

The chain combines TRBV18 with TRBJ1-4; 9 positions match TRBD1. Unmatched junction bases numbered 7, after V lost 3 bases and J lost 8 bases. CDR1 is KGHSH and CDR2 is LQKENI in the germline V gene. The CDR3 is 15 amino acids. CDR3 protein: CASSPPGQGPEKLFF. The CDR3 nucleotides are TGTGCCAGCTCACCTCCGGGACAGGGCCCAGAAAAACTGTTTTTT.

This clone was found a few times. The chain employs TRBV6-5 and TRBJ1-1; a weak D match, TRBD1 (5 bases). Germline V CDR1 and CDR2: MNHEY, SVGAGI. V lost 6 bases and J lost 11, with 19 bases in between. The CDR3 is 13 amino acids. The CDR3 is CASSTLGGGLAFF. For the CDR3, the DNA is TGTGCCAGCAGCACTCTAGGCGGGGGGTTGGCTTTCTTT.

The chain has TRBV28 and TRBJ2-5; D possibly corresponds to TRBD1 (5 bases). The CDR3 has 17 residues. The V gene's germline CDR1 is MDHEN and CDR2 SYDVKM. The ends were cut back, 3 bases at V and 0 bases at J, with 17 bases in the middle. CDR3 loop: CASSFAVGQVYQETQYF. In nucleotides, the CDR3 is TGTGCCAGCAGTTTCGCAGTGGGGCAGGTGTACCAAGAGACCCAGTACTTC.

CDR3 sequence: CASRIPGTYEQYF. In DNA, the CDR3 is TGTGCCAGCAGGATCCCTGGGACCTACGAGCAGTACTTC. The chain links TRBV28 to TRBJ2-7; D gene ambiguous. CDR3 size: 13 residues. The V end was cut by 6 bases, the J end by 2 bases, with 11 bases between. Germline V gene sequence: CDR1 MDHEN, CDR2 SYDVKM.

The chain employs TRBV18 and TRBJ1-1; D perhaps matches TRBD1 (5 bases). Germline loops: CDR1 KGHSH, CDR2 LQKENI. V gave up 1 base and J gave up 8 bases, with 14 bases separating them. The CDR3 length is 14 residues. The CDR3 is CASSPRVGTDEAFF. CDR3 bases: TGTGCCAGCTCACCACGAGTGGGGACGGACGAAGCTTTCTTT.

This chain joins TRBV3-1 (or the pseudogene TRBV3-2) and TRBJ1-5, with D possibly being TRBD1 (6 bases). The length of the CDR3 is 15 residues. CDR1 and CDR2 from the germline V gene are LGHDT and YNNKEL (reference sequence). V gave up 0 bases and J gave up 3 bases, with 9 bases separating them. This CDR3 reads CASSQDGGPNQPQHF. CDR3 DNA sequence: TGTGCCAGCAGCCAAGATGGGGGCCCCAATCAGCCCCAGCATTTT.

The chain joins TRBV30 to TRBJ1-6; 10 positions agree with TRBD1. The CDR3 sequence is 18 residues long. V trimming: 0 bases; J trimming: 4 bases; junction bases outside the gene matches: 9. Per the germline V gene, CDR1 is GTSNPN and CDR2 is SVGIG (reference sequence). The CDR3 region is CAWSVGQGRMRYNSPLHF. In DNA, the CDR3 is TGTGCCTGGAGTGTGGGACAGGGGAGGATGCGGTATAATTCACCCCTCCACTTT.

In DNA form, the CDR3 reads TGCGCCAGCAGTGGACTAGCCGGCAATGAGCAGTTCTTC. Translation gives CASSGLAGNEQFF. The gene calls are TRBV10-2 and TRBJ2-1; 7 bases match TRBD2. Trimming at V came to 4 bases and at J to 6 bases, leaving 3 bases not matched to a gene. The germline gives CDR1 WSHSY, CDR2 SAAADI. The CDR3 spans 13 residues.

The chain recombines TRBV5-4 with TRBJ2-1; 7 nucleotides line up with TRBD2. V lost 0 bases, J lost 8 bases, and 8 bases stayed unmatched. Germline V gene lookup returns CDR1 SGHNT and CDR2 YYREEE (reference sequence). The CDR3 is 15 residues long. The CDR3 here is CASSLGGGRSDEQFF. The CDR3 DNA follows: TGTGCCAGCAGCTTGGGGGGGGGTCGCAGCGATGAGCAGTTCTTC.

The CDR3 region has the DNA TGTGCCAGCAGCGCTACAATCATCAATGAGCAGTTCTTC. Protein product: CASSATIINEQFF. This sequence joins TRBV9 and TRBJ2-1; D gene uncertain. Trimming removed 3 bases at V and 6 bases at J, with 10 bases between. CDR1 and CDR2 (germline): SGDLS, YYNGEE. There are 13 residues in the CDR3.

The chain carries TRBV29-1 and TRBJ2-3, with D possibly TRBD1 on 5 matching bases. Trimming removed 4 bases at V and 6 bases at J, with 23 bases between. The CDR3 sequence is 16 residues long. Germline V gene data show CDR1 as SQVTM and CDR2 as ANQGSEA. In nucleotides, the CDR3 is TGCAGCGTTGTAGGGGCGATCCCCCCGAGACTGGATACGCAGTATTTT. Protein sequence: CSVVGAIPPRLDTQYF.

V is TRBV3-1 (or the pseudogene TRBV3-2) and J is TRBJ1-4; D unclear. V lost 8 bases to trimming and J lost 7 bases, with 20 bases between them. CDR3 length equals 15 residues. The germline CDR1 and CDR2 sequences are LGHDT and YNNKEL (reference sequence). The chain's CDR3 is CASGGWGQASEKLFF. CDR3 nucleotide sequence: TGTGCCAGCGGCGGTTGGGGTCAGGCCAGTGAAAAACTGTTTTTT.

This clone was recorded only once. The CDR3 here is CASSLVGFGTEAFF. CDR3 coding DNA: TGTGCCAGCAGCTTAGTGGGGTTTGGAACTGAAGCTTTCTTT. The chain has TRBV11-2 and TRBJ1-1; D not resolved. The V end was cut by 1 base, the J end by 5 bases, with 11 bases between. Looked up from germline, CDR1 is SGHAT and CDR2 is FQNNGV. This CDR3 comprises 14 residues.

V and J are TRBV3-1 (or the pseudogene TRBV3-2) and TRBJ2-7; 10 bases match TRBD1. This CDR3 is built from 14 residues. With V trimmed by 4 bases and J by 7 bases, 7 bases remained unmatched. Germline V gene sequence: CDR1 LGHDT, CDR2 YNNKEL (reference sequence). CDR3 sequence: CASSPGTGVWEQYF. The DNA of the CDR3 is TGTGCCAGCAGCCCAGGGACAGGGGTTTGGGAGCAGTACTTC.

The chain is built from TRBV5-5 and TRBJ2-3; D remains ambiguous. The CDR3 consists of 11 residues. CDR1 SGHKS and CDR2 YYEKEE come from the germline V gene (reference sequence). The V and J ends lost 5 bases and 6 bases respectively, with 7 bases between them. The CDR3: CASRVTDTQYF. Here the CDR3 DNA reads TGTGCCAGCAGAGTAACGGATACGCAGTATTTT.

This clone was counted between two and nine times. The chain links TRBV18 to TRBJ2-2; maybe TRBD2 (6 bases). The germline CDR1 and CDR2 sequences are KGHSH and LQKENI. Trimming removed 2 bases from V and 4 bases from J, with 8 bases in between. The CDR3 loop spans 14 amino acids. The CDR3 sequence: CASSPSGGTGELFF. The CDR3 DNA reads TGTGCCAGCTCACCATCCGGGGGCACCGGGGAGCTGTTTTTT.

This clone was counted once. The chain carries TRBV7-2 and TRBJ2-7, with D possibly being TRBD2 (7 bases). The germline V gene has CDR1 SGHTA and CDR2 FQGNSA. V lost 3 bases and J 5 bases, leaving 23 bases between the germline ends. The CDR3 has 17 residues. For the CDR3, the DNA is TGTGCCAGCAGCTTTAGGGGGGGGCGAATTAAAACCCACGAGCAGTACTTC. Translating it yields CASSFRGGRIKTHEQYF.

DNA for the CDR3: TGTGCCTGGACCTCACAGGGAATCTATGGCTACACCTTC. Encoded protein: CAWTSQGIYGYTF. The gene calls are TRBV30 and TRBJ1-2; possible D gene TRBD1, 6 bases. The V gene lost 4 bases and the J gene lost 4 bases, with 13 bases spanning the gap. Germline CDR1 and CDR2: GTSNPN and SVGIG (reference sequence). The CDR3 has 13 residues. The full variable domain, with the rest looked up from reference TRBV30 and TRBJ1-2, is SQTIHQWPATLVQPVGSPLSLECTVEGTSNPNLYWYRQAAGRGLQLLFYSVGIGQISSEVPQNLSASRPQDRQFILSSKKLLLSDSGFYLCAWTSQGIYGYTFGSGTRLTVV.

The chain is built from TRBV11-2 and TRBJ1-4; the match to TRBD1 covers 9 bases. The junction had 7 bases not matched to a gene; V was cut back by 4 bases and J by 1 base. This CDR3 contains 17 residues. Germline V CDR1 and CDR2: SGHAT, FQNNGV. The CDR3 region is CASSSPQGALTNEKLFF. The CDR3 region has the DNA TGTGCCAGCAGCTCCCCACAGGGGGCGCTAACTAATGAAAAACTGTTTTTT. Variable domain in full (rest from reference TRBV11-2 and TRBJ1-4): EAGVAQSPRYKIIEKRQSVAFWCNPISGHATLYWYQQILGQGPKLLIQFQNNGVVDDSQLPKDRFSAERLKGVDSTLKIQPAKLEDSAVYLCASSSPQGALTNEKLFFGSGTQLSVL.

V usage is TRBV10-2 and J usage is TRBJ1-1; the match to TRBD1 covers 8 bases. Germline values: CDR1 WSHSY, CDR2 SAAADI. CDR3 length: 16 residues. Germline trimming cut 3 bases from V and 1 base from J; bases unmatched to any gene: 7. CDR3 nucleotides: TGCGCCAGCAGTGATACCCCGACAGGGGAGAACACTGAAGCTTTCTTT. Its translation: CASSDTPTGENTEAFF.

This clone appeared many times. The sample has other DNA sequences that encode this CDR3 too. This sequence joins TRBV2 and TRBJ1-5; possible D gene TRBD1, 5 bases. V dropped 7 bases and J dropped 2 bases, with 9 bases sitting between them. CDR1 is SNHLY, CDR2 FYNNEI, per germline. This CDR3 comprises 13 residues. This chain's CDR3 is CASTWGGNQPQHF. CDR3 nucleotides: TGTGCCAGCACGTGGGGGGGCAATCAGCCCCAGCATTTT.